Many counts were recorded for the clone carrying this TCR beta chain. Thyroid surgery was preceded by no treatment in any patient. TCRdb used MiXCR to call clones anew from the PCR reads. The sample shows 80,000 to 85,000 clones, under 15% of them seen only once. These data belong to a study of metastatic and nonmetastatic thyroid tumors. In the study overall: Repertoires from malignant and benign thyroid patients were compared across blood and tumor or nodule tissue.

Deletions cut 0 bases from V and 6 bases from J, with 14 bases between. The CDR3 is made up of 15 amino acids. The germline V gene has CDR1 SGHNT and CDR2 YYREEE (reference sequence). Source material: tumor tissue. The TCR was taken from a female donor with papillary thyroid cancer or a benign thyroid nodule (not recorded which). Some clones in this sample may be carry-over from other donors' samples. The J gene is TRBJ2-3, the V gene TRBV5-4; possibly TRBD2 for D (5 bases). The CDR3 bases are TGTGCCAGCAGCTTGGGGCGGAGGTGGGATGATACGCAGTATTTT. This codes for CASSLGRRWDDTQYF.